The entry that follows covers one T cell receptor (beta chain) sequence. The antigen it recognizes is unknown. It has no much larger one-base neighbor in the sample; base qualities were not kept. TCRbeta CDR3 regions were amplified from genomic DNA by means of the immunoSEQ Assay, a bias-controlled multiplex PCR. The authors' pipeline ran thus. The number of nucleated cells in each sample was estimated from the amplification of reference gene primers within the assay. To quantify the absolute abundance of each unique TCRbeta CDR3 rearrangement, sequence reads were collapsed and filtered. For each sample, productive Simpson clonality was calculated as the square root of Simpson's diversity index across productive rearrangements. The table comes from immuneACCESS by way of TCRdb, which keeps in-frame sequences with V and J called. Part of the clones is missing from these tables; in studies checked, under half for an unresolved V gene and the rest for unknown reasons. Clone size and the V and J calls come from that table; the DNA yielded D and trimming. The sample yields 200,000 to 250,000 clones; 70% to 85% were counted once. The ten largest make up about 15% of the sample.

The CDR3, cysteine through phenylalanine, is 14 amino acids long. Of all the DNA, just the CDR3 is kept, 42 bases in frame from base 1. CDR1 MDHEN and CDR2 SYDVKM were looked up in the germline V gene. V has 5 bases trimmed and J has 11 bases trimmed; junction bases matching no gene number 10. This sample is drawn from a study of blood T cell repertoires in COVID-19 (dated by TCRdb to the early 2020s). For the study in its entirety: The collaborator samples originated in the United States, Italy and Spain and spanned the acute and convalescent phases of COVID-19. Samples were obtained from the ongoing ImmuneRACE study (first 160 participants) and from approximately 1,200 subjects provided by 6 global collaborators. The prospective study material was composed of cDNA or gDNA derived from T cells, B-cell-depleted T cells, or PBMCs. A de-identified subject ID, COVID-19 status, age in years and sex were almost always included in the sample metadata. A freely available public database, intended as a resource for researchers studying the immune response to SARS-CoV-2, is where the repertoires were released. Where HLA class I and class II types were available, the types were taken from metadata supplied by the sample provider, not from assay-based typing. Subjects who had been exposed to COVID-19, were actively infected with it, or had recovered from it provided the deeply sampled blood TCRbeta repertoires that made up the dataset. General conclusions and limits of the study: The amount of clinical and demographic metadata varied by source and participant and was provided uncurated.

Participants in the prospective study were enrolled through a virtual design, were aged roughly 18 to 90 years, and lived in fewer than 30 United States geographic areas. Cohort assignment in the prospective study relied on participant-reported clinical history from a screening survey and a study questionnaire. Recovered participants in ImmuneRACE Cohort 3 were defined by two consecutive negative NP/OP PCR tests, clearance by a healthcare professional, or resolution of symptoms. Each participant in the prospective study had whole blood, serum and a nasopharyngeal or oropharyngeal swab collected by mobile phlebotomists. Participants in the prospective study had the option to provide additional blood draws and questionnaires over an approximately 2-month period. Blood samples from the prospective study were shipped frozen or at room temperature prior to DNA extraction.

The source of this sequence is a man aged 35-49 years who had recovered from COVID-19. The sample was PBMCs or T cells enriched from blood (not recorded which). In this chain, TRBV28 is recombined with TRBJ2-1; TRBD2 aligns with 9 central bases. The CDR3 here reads CASSPGGAGGQQFF. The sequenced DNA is TGTGCCAGCAGTCCTGGGGGAGCGGGAGGTCAGCAGTTCTTC.